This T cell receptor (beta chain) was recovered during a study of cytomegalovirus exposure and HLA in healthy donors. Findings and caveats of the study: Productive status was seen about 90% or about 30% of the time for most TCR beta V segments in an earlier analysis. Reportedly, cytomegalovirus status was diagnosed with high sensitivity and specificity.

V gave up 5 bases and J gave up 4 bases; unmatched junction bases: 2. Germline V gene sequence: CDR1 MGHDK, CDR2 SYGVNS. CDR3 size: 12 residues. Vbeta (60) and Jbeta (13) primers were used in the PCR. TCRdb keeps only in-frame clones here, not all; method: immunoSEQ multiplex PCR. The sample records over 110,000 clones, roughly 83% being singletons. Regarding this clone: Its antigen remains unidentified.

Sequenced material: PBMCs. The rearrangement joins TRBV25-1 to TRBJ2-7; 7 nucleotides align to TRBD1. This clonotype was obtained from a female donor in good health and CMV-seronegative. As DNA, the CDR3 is TGTGCCAGCAGTTCACAGGGGTACGAGCAGTACTTC. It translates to CASSSQGYEQYF.